Included here is one T cell receptor (beta chain) sequence, with context. Assay: immunoSEQ multiplex PCR; the TCRdb copy retains only in-frame clones and omits some. The sample comprises about 130,000 clones, roughly 91% of which are singletons, and almost 6% rests with the top ten. Time point noted: blood 2 weeks post-SBRT. Treatment: 15 Gy SBRT to primary tumor, nephrectomy 4 weeks later. This sample is part of a study of radiation and T cells in renal cell carcinoma. Study details: Nephrectomy followed 15 Gy stereotactic body radiation by 4 weeks.

In germline, CDR1 is SGHTA, CDR2 FQGNSA. The CDR3 is 15 residues long. V lost 2 bases to trimming and J lost 1 base, with 11 bases between them. The TCR sequence derives from a woman between 70 and 85 years old with renal cell carcinoma. V and J are TRBV7-2 and TRBJ1-2, with D maybe TRBD1 (6 bases). Here the sequenced sample was blood, taken from a patient whose treatment included radiotherapy and nephrectomy. CDR3 protein: CASSLLGDNNYGYTF. CDR3 coding DNA: TGTGCCAGCAGCTTACTTGGGGACAATAACTATGGCTACACCTTC.